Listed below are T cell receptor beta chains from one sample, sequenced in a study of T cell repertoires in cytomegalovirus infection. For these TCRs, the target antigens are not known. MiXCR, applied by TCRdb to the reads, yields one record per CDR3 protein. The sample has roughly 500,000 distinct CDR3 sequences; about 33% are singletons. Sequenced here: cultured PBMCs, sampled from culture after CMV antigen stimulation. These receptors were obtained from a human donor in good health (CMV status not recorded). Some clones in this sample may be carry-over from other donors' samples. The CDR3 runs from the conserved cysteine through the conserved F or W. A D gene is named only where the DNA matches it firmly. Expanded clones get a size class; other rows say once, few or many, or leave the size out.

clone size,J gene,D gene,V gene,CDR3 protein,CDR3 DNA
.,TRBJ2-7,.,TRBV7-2,CASSLVQGLDEQYF,TGTGCCAGCAGCTTAGTGCAGGGACTCGACGAGCAGTACTTC
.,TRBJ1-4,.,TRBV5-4,CASSLGLTRNEKLFF,TGTGCCAGCAGCTTGGGACTGACCCGAAATGAAAAACTGTTTTTT
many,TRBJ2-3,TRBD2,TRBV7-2,CASSPQRGATDTQYF,TGTGCCAGCAGCCCTCAGCGGGGGGCCACAGATACGCAGTATTTT
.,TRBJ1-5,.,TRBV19,CASSFLRGFRDQPQHF,TGTGCCAGTAGTTTCTTAAGGGGATTTCGGGATCAGCCCCAGCATTTT
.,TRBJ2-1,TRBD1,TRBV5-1,CASSIRTGTRNEQFF,TGCGCCAGCAGCATAAGGACAGGGACGCGTAATGAGCAGTTCTTC
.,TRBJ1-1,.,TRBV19,CATTPSWGQNTEAFF,TGTGCCACCACACCTTCCTGGGGGCAGAACACTGAAGCTTTCTTT
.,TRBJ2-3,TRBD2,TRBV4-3,CASSPRGGATDTQYF,TGCGCCAGCAGCCCCCGGGGGGGTGCCACAGATACGCAGTATTTT
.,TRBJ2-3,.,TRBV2,CASPGTDYTQYF,TGTGCCAGCCCGGGGACTGACTATACGCAGTATTTT
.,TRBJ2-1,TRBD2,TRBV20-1,CSARDRRTSTYNEQFF,TGCAGTGCTAGAGATAGGAGGACTAGCACCTACAATGAGCAGTTCTTC
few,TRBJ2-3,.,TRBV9,CASSPGGRGRATDTQYF,TGTGCCAGCAGTCCCGGAGGACGGGGGCGCGCTACAGATACGCAGTATTTT
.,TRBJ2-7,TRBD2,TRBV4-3,CASSLTIKREGNSYEQYF,TGCGCCAGCAGCCTGACGATCAAGCGGGAGGGAAACTCCTACGAGCAGTACTTC
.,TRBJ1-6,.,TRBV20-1,CSAGRGNSPLHF,TGCAGTGCCGGGCGTGGTAATTCACCCCTCCACTTT
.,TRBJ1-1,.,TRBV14,CASSHVGTEAFF,TGTGCCAGCAGCCATGTGGGCACTGAAGCTTTCTTT
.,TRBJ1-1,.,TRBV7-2,CAAQGMNTEAFF,TGTGCCGCTCAGGGGATGAACACTGAAGCTTTCTTT
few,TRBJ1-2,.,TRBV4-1,CASSQADLNYGYTF,TGCGCCAGCAGCCAAGCAGACCTTAACTATGGCTACACCTTC
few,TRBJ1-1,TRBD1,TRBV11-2,CASSLVTGDNTEAFF,TGTGCCAGCAGCTTAGTGACAGGGGATAACACTGAAGCTTTCTTT
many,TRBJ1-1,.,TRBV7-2,CASSSATNSAFF,TGTGCCAGCAGCTCCGCGACTAATTCCGCTTTCTTT
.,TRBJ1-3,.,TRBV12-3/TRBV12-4,CASSQVLTLENTIYF,TGTGCCAGCAGTCAGGTTTTGACTCTGGAAAACACCATATATTTT